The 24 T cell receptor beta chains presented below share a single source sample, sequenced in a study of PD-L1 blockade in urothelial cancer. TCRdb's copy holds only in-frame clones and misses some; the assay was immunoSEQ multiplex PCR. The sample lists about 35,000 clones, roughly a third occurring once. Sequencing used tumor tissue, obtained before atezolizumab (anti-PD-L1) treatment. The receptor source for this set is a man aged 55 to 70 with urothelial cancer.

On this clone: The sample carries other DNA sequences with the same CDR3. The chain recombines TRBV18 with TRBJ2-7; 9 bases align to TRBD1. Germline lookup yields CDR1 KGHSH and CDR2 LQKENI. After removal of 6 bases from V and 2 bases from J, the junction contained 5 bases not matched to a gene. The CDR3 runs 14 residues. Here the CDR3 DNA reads TGTGCCAGCTCTCCGGGACAGGGCGCCTACGAGCAGTACTTC. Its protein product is CASSPGQGAYEQYF.

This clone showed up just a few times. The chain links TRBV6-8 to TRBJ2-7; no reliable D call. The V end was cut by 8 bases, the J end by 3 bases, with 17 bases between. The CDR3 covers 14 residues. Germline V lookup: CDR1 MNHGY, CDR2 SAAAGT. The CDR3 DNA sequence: TGTGCCAGCGACCCCCCTGGGCAAGTCTACGAGCAGTACTTC. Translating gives CASDPPGQVYEQYF.

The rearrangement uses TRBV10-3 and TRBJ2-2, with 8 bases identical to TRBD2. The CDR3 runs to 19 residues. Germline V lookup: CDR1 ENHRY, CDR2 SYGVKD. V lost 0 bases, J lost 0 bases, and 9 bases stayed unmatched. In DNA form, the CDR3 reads TGTGCCATCAGTGAGTCTTCCCCCAGGACTAGCTCGAACACCGGGGAGCTGTTTTTT. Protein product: CAISESSPRTSSNTGELFF.

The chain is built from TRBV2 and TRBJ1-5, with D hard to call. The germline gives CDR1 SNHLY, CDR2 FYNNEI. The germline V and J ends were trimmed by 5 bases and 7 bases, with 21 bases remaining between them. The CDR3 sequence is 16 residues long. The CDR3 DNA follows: TGTGCCAGCAGTCCCCAAGGAGGAGATTCGGGGCAGCCCCAGCATTTT. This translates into CASSPQGGDSGQPQHF.

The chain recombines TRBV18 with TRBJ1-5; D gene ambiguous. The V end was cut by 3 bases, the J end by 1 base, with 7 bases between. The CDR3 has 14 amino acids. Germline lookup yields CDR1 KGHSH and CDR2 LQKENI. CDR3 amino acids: CASSPVQSNQPQHF. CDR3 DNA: TGTGCCAGCTCACCGGTACAGAGCAATCAGCCCCAGCATTTT.

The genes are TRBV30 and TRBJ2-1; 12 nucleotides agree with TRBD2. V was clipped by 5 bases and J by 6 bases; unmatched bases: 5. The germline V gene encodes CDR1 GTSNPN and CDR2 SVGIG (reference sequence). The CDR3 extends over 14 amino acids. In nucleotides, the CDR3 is TGTGCCTGGGCAAGGGGACTAGCGGGCAATGAGCAGTTCTTC. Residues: CAWARGLAGNEQFF.

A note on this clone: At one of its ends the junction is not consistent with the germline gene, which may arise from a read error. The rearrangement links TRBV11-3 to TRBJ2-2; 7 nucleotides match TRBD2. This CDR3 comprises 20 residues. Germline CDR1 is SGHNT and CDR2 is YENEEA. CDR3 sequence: CASSWGGFGALPLNTGELFF. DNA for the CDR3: TGTGCCAGCAGCTGGGGGGGGTTTGGGGCCCTCCCCTTAAACACCGGGGAACTGTTTTTT.

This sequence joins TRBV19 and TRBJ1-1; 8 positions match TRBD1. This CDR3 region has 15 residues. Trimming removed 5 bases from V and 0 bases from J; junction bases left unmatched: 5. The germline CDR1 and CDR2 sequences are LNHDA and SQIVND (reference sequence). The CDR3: CASSLGGQVNTEAFF. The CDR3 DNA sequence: TGTGCCAGTAGTCTTGGGGGACAGGTGAACACTGAAGCTTTCTTT.

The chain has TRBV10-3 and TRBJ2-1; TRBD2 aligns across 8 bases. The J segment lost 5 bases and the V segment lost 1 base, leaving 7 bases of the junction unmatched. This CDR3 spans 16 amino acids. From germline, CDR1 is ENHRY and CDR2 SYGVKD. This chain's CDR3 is CAISEYSGKGDNEQFF. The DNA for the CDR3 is TGTGCCATCAGTGAGTATAGCGGGAAGGGGGACAATGAGCAGTTCTTC.

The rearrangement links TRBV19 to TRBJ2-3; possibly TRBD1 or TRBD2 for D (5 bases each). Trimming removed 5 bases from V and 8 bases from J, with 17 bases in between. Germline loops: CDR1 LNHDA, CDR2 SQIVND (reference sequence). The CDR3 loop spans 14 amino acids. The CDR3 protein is CASSAGTRSGTQYF. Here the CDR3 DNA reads TGTGCCAGTAGTGCCGGGACGCGGTCCGGTACGCAGTATTTT.

Written as DNA, the CDR3 is TGCAGCGTTTTCCCGGACAGTCTTAAACTTATGAACACTGAAGCTTTCTTT. Translation gives CSVFPDSLKLMNTEAFF. The gene calls are TRBV29-1 and TRBJ1-1, with D maybe TRBD1 (6 bases). The CDR3 length is 17 residues. Trimming shortened V by 5 bases and J by 0 bases, and 22 bases separated the two germline ends. The germline CDR1 and CDR2 sequences are SQVTM and ANQGSEA.

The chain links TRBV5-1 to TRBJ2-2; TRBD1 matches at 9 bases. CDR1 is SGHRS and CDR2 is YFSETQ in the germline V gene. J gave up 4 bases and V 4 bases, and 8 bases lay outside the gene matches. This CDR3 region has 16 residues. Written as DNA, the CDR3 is TGCGCCAGCAGCCGGTACGGGACAGGGCTCACCGGGGAGCTGTTTTTT. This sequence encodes CASSRYGTGLTGELFF. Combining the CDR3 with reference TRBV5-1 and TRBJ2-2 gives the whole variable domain KAGVTQTPRYLIKTRGQQVTLSCSPISGHRSVSWYQQTPGQGLQFLFEYFSETQRNKGNFPGRFSGRQFSNSRSEMNVSTLELGDSALYLCASSRYGTGLTGELFFGEGSRLTVL.

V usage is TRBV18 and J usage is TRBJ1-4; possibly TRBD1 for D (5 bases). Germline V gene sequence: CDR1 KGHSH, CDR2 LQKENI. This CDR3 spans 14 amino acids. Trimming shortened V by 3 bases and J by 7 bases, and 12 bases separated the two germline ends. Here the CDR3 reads CASSPDSRGEKLFF. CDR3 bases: TGTGCCAGCTCACCTGACAGTAGGGGTGAAAAACTGTTTTTT.

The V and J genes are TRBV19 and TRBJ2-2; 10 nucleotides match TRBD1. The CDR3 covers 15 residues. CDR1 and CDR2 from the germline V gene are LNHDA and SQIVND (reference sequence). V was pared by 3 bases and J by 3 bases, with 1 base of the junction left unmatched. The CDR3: CASSIGTGDTGELFF. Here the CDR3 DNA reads TGTGCCAGTAGTATCGGGACAGGGGACACCGGGGAGCTGTTTTTT.

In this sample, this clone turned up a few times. This CDR3 reads CACERDGSQPQHF. CDR3 sequence (DNA): TGTGCCTGCGAGCGGGATGGCAGTCAGCCCCAGCATTTT. The chain is built from TRBV10-3 and TRBJ1-5, with D unclear. Germline V gene data show CDR1 as ENHRY and CDR2 as SYGVKD. V lost 11 bases and J 6 bases, leaving 17 bases between the germline ends. The CDR3 contains 13 residues.

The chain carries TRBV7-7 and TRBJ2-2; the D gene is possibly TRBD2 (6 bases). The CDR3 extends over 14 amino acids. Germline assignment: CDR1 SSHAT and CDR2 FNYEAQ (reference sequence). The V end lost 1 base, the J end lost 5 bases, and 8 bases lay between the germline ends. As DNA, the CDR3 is TGTGCCAGCAGCTTAGGTGGAGGGACCGGGGAGCTGTTTTTT. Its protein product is CASSLGGGTGELFF.

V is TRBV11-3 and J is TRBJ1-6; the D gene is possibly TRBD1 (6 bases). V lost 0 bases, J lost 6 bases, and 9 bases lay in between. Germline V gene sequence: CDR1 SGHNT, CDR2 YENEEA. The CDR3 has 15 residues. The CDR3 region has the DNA TGTGCCAGCAGCTTAGAACTACAGGGTAATTCACCCCTCCACTTT. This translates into CASSLELQGNSPLHF.

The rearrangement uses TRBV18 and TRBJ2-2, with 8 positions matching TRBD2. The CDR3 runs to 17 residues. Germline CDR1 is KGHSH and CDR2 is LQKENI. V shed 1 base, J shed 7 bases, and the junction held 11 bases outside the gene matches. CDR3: CASSPRQVGGRIGELFF. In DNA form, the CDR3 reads TGTGCCAGCTCACCACGACAGGTTGGCGGGAGGATCGGGGAGCTGTTTTTT.

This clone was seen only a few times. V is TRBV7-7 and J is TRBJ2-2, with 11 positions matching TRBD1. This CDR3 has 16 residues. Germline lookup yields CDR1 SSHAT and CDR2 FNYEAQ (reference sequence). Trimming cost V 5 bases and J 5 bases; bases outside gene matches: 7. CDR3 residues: CASSIGQGANTGELFF. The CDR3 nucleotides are TGTGCCAGCAGCATAGGACAGGGGGCTAATACCGGGGAGCTGTTTTTT.

This CDR3 is CAWRGQNTEAFF. The CDR3 DNA reads as TGTGCCTGGAGGGGACAGAACACTGAAGCTTTCTTT. This rearrangement joins TRBV30 to TRBJ1-1; D perhaps matches TRBD1 (6 bases). The germline gives CDR1 GTSNPN, CDR2 SVGIG (reference sequence). The CDR3 has 12 residues. V was clipped by 3 bases and J by 1 base, with 6 bases between them.

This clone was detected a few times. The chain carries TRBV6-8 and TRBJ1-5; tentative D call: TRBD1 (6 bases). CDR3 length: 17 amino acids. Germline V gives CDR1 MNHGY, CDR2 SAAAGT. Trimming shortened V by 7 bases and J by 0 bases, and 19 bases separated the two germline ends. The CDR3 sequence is CASTERAGVVSNQPQHF. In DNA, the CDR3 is TGTGCCAGCACCGAGAGGGCAGGGGTCGTTAGCAATCAGCCCCAGCATTTT.

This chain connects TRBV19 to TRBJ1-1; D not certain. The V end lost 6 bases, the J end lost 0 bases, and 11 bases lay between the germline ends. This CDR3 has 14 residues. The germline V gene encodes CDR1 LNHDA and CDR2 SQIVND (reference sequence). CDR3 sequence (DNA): TGTGCCAGTAGACGCCCTGGAGTGAACACTGAAGCTTTCTTT. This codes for CASRRPGVNTEAFF.

The CDR3 DNA is TGCGCCAGCAGTGAACCTGCGGGAGGCTACAATGAGCAGTTCTTC. It specifies CASSEPAGGYNEQFF. V and J are TRBV10-2 and TRBJ2-1; 8 bases are shared with TRBD2. CDR1 is WSHSY, CDR2 SAAADI, per germline. There are 15 residues in the CDR3. V lost 3 bases, J lost 3 bases, and 4 bases stayed unmatched.

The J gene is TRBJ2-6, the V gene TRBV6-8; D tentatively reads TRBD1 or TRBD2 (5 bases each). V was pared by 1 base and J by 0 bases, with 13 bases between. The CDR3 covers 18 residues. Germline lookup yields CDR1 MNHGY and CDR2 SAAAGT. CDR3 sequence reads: CASSYLGTFNSGANVLTF. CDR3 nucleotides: TGTGCCAGCAGTTACTTAGGGACCTTCAACTCTGGGGCCAACGTCCTGACTTTC.